Below, 17 T cell receptor beta chains from the same sample are listed, as sequenced in a study of CXCR3-negative and CXCR3-positive naive CD8 T cells. Their target antigens are unknown. Study-wide points: TRB CDR3 hydrophobicity was greater in CXCR3-positive naive cells than in CXCR3-negative naive cells.

The TRB libraries of cDNA were built by UMI-labeled 5' RACE. Reanalyzing the 5' RACE reads, TCRdb keeps one entry per CDR3 protein, without DNA. The table for this sample gives 150,000 to 180,000 distinct CDR3 sequences. Input material: naive CXCR3+ CD8+ T cells from blood. This sample's subset: CD45RO-CCR7+CD27+CD95- naive CD8+ T cells expressing CXCR3 (TNR3+). These receptors came from a human donor in good health. Some clones in this sample may be carry-over from other donors' samples.

The V call is TRBV15, the J call TRBJ1-2; lacking DNA, the TRBD1 call made by TCRdb goes unchecked. The CDR3 length is 15 residues. CDR1 LNHNV and CDR2 YYDKDF come from the germline V gene (reference sequence). The CDR3 protein is CATSSRPRDTNGYTF.

The chain joins TRBV2 to TRBJ2-1; TCRdb indicates TRBD1, and absent DNA this call remains unverified. The CDR3 totals 13 residues. Germline V lookup: CDR1 SNHLY, CDR2 FYNNEI. The CDR3 here is CATYEGAYNGQFF.

V is TRBV4-1 and J is TRBJ2-2; TCRdb's assignment of TRBD1 cannot be checked, as there is no DNA. Germline V gene sequence: CDR1 MGHRA, CDR2 YSYEKL. There are 18 residues in the CDR3. CDR3 sequence reads: CASSLYSEGAETTGELFF.

The chain links TRBV12-3 or TRBV12-4 to TRBJ2-1; with no DNA, the TCRdb D assignment of TRBD1 cannot be verified. This CDR3 comprises 15 residues. CDR3 amino acids: CASSLWDNSYNEQFF.

The chain is built from TRBV7-9 and TRBJ1-4; lacking DNA, the TRBD1 call made by TCRdb goes unchecked. Germline lookup yields CDR1 SEHNR and CDR2 FQNEAQ (reference sequence). The CDR3 is 16 residues long. The CDR3 loop reads CASRQKTGTTNEKLFF.

This rearrangement joins TRBV7-3 to TRBJ2-1; the TRBD1 assignment by TCRdb is unverifiable without DNA. Germline CDR1 and CDR2: SGHTA and FQGTGA. There are 13 residues in the CDR3. The CDR3 spells CASSRDSYNEQFF.

This chain uses TRBV6-2 or TRBV6-3 with TRBJ2-1; TCRdb outputs TRBD2, but without DNA this stays unchecked. Germline CDR1 and CDR2: MNHEY and SVGEGT. The CDR3 extends over 13 amino acids. CDR3 protein: CASNMAGGDEQFF.

The V gene is TRBV4-1, the J gene TRBJ2-7; TCRdb's D call of TRBD1 is untestable without DNA. This CDR3 contains 13 residues. Looked up from germline, CDR1 is MGHRA and CDR2 is YSYEKL. The CDR3 sequence is CASRGQGANEQYF.

The rearrangement joins TRBV29-1 to TRBJ1-1; TCRdb outputs TRBD1, but without DNA this stays unchecked. Looked up from germline, CDR1 is SQVTM and CDR2 is ANQGSEA. The CDR3 contains 18 residues. CDR3 sequence: CSVPGQGGSFLLSTEAFF.

The V and J genes are TRBV29-1 and TRBJ2-7; lacking DNA, the TRBD2 call made by TCRdb goes unchecked. The germline V gene has CDR1 SQVTM and CDR2 ANQGSEA. The CDR3 covers 12 residues. CDR3 loop: CSVDGGAYEQYF.

This chain uses TRBV25-1 with TRBJ2-7; TCRdb outputs TRBD2, but without DNA this stays unchecked. The CDR3 loop spans 14 amino acids. Germline lookup yields CDR1 MGHDK and CDR2 SYGVNS. The CDR3 reads CASSWGDGNYEQYF.

This chain uses TRBV29-1 with TRBJ1-5; TCRdb gives TRBD1 as the D gene, but with no DNA this cannot be confirmed. The germline CDR1 and CDR2 sequences are SQVTM and ANQGSEA. The CDR3 runs to 13 residues. The CDR3 loop is CSVLVPGNQPQHF.

The chain joins TRBV29-1 to TRBJ2-7; TCRdb outputs TRBD2, but without DNA this stays unchecked. The germline gives CDR1 SQVTM, CDR2 ANQGSEA. The CDR3 covers 17 residues. CDR3 sequence reads: CSVELWGLAGGAYEQYF.

The gene calls are TRBV12-3 or TRBV12-4 and TRBJ2-1. The CDR3 contains 15 residues. The CDR3 here is CASSFKAETHNEQFF.

The chain couples TRBV15 to TRBJ1-3. Germline assignment: CDR1 LNHNV and CDR2 YYDKDF (reference sequence). The CDR3 spans 15 residues. This chain's CDR3 is CATSRDRASGNTIYF.

This chain links TRBV7-2 with TRBJ2-3; the TRBD1 assignment by TCRdb is unverifiable without DNA. Germline assignment: CDR1 SGHTA and CDR2 FQGNSA. This CDR3 contains 18 residues. This CDR3 is CASSPPRWDRVGTDTQYF.

The genes are TRBV7-9 and TRBJ2-1; without DNA, the TCRdb call of TRBD1 cannot be checked. This CDR3 contains 13 residues. Germline loops: CDR1 SEHNR, CDR2 FQNEAQ (reference sequence). The CDR3 sequence is CASSQGEHNEQFF.